What follows describes a single T cell receptor beta chain. A much larger clone is a single base away; this may be a read error. This entry comes from a study of T-cell reconstitution after alpha-beta-depleted transplantation in children. Researchers prepared the TCRbeta library using unique molecular identifiers, the study reports. TCRdb reprocessed the PCR reads via MiXCR and lists one record per CDR3 protein. The sample lists around 680,000 distinct CDR3 sequences; over 15% were seen once. The CDR3 extends over 15 amino acids. Germline V gene lookup returns CDR1 DFQATT and CDR2 SNEGSKA (reference sequence). V dropped 5 bases and J dropped 1 base, with 15 bases sitting between them.

The TCR was taken from a human donor who donated a stem cell graft to a child with acute myeloid leukemia. Sample: PBMCs from the stem cell graft donor, taken from the stem cell graft. The rearrangement joins TRBV20-1 to TRBJ1-5; TRBD1 might be the D (5 bases). The chain's CDR3 is CSAEDYGDSNQPQHF. CDR3 nucleotide sequence: TGCAGTGCTGAAGATTACGGGGACAGCAATCAGCCCCAGCATTTT.